This TCR beta chain was sequenced in a study of spatial heterogeneity in lung cancer. Time point here: sample taken at primary tumor resection. Trimming removed 8 bases at V and 0 bases at J, with 17 bases between. The length of the CDR3 is 15 residues. The V gene's germline CDR1 is SGHTA and CDR2 FQGNSA. TCRdb re-called the 5' RACE reads through MiXCR, storing one row per CDR3 protein. The table includes 60,000 to 90,000 distinct CDR3 sequences, 8% detected once. This TCR was sampled from a male donor with early-stage non-small cell lung cancer. The material sequenced was PBMCs, taken at surgery. The V and J genes are TRBV7-2 and TRBJ2-7; possible D gene TRBD1, 6 bases. CDR3 in amino acids: CASGPRDILSYEQYF. CDR3 bases: TGTGCCAGCGGCCCCCGGGACATCCTCTCCTACGAGCAGTACTTC. Drawing the rest from reference TRBV7-2 and TRBJ2-7, the complete variable domain is GAGVSQSPSNKVTEKGKDVELRCDPISGHTALYWYRQSLGQGLEFLIYFQGNSAPDKSGLPSDRFSAERTGGSVSTLTIQRTQQEDSAVYLCASGPRDILSYEQYFGPGTRLTVT.